The rows below give T cell receptor beta chains drawn from one sample of a study of T cell responses to AZD1222 COVID-19 vaccine. The repertoire was sequenced with immunoSEQ multiplex PCR; TCRdb's copy has only in-frame clones and lacks some. In the table there are roughly 150,000 clones, about 90% of which are singletons. Sequencing used peripheral blood, obtained 28 days after the second AZD1222 dose. The receptors come from an adult who received the AZD1222 COVID-19 vaccine. The CDR3 runs from the conserved cysteine through the conserved F or W. The order of the fields is D gene, CDR3 length, V gene, clone size, J gene, CDR3 DNA, CDR3 protein. The D gene is left open where the match is weak. Expanded clones get a size class; other rows say once, few or many, or leave the size out.

-	11	TRBV7-9	-	TRBJ2-3	TGTGCCAGCAGCTCAACAGATACGCAGTATTTT	CASSSTDTQYF
-	15	TRBV6-5	-	TRBJ1-3	TGTGCCAGCAGTTACTCGTATGAAGACGGAAACACCATATATTTT	CASSYSYEDGNTIYF
TRBD2	16	TRBV5-4	once	TRBJ2-1	TGTGCCAGCAGCCCGAGGACTAGCGGGAGGGTCAATGAGCAGTTCTTC	CASSPRTSGRVNEQFF
-	15	TRBV3-1/TRBV3-2	once	TRBJ2-2	TGTGCCAGCAGCCAAGCCCGACGGACGTTCGGGGAGCTGTTTTTT	CASSQARRTFGELFF
-	15	TRBV15	-	TRBJ2-7	TGTGCCACCAGCAGAGGGGACCGGAGCTCCTACGAGCAGTACTTC	CATSRGDRSSYEQYF
TRBD1	16	TRBV4-3	-	TRBJ1-6	TGCGCCAGCAGCGGCGACAGGGACCTCTATAATTCACCCCTCCACTTT	CASSGDRDLYNSPLHF
TRBD2	13	TRBV5-4	-	TRBJ2-3	TGTGCCAGCAGCTTGGACGTGGGACTAGCGCAGTATTTT	CASSLDVGLAQYF
-	13	TRBV4-1	-	TRBJ1-5	TGCGCCAGCAGCAACGAGCCCGGCCAGCCCCAGCATTTT	CASSNEPGQPQHF
TRBD1	16	TRBV7-2	-	TRBJ2-5	TGTGCCAGCAGCCCAGGGACAGGGAGGTTCTCAGAGACCCAGTACTTC	CASSPGTGRFSETQYF
-	14	TRBV18	once	TRBJ1-2	TGTGCCAGCTCACATGAGCAAGGCAACTATGGCTACACCTTC	CASSHEQGNYGYTF
-	14	TRBV19	-	TRBJ1-4	TGTGCCAGTAGAAGGGCTGCAACTAATGAAAAACTGTTTTTT	CASRRAATNEKLFF
-	14	TRBV30	-	TRBJ1-5	TGTGCCTGGACCCAACAGGGTAGGAGTCAGCCCCAGCATTTT	CAWTQQGRSQPQHF
-	12	TRBV11-2	-	TRBJ2-7	TGTGCCAGCAGCTCGCGCGGCTACGAGCAGTACTTC	CASSSRGYEQYF
-	14	TRBV18	-	TRBJ2-1	TGTGCCAGCTCCCCACTTGCTGGGATACATGAGCAGTTCTTC	CASSPLAGIHEQFF
TRBD2	16	TRBV28	-	TRBJ2-5	TGTGCCAGCAGGCAGGCGCCTATCCGGGAGGTAGAGACCCAGTACTTC	CASRQAPIREVETQYF
-	13	TRBV6-5	-	TRBJ1-2	TGTGCCAGCAGTTACGAAAGAGGGGGAGGCTACACCTTC	CASSYERGGGYTF
-	13	TRBV29-1	-	TRBJ1-4	TGCAGCGTTGAAGGCAGGAAAAATGAAAAACTGTTTTTT	CSVEGRKNEKLFF
TRBD1	11	TRBV6-4	once	TRBJ1-2	TGTGCCAGCAGACAGGGGAACGGCTACACCTTC	CASRQGNGYTF
TRBD1	16	TRBV7-2	-	TRBJ2-1	TGTGCCAGCAGCTTAGCGCTCGGGGACAGGGTGAATGAGCAGTTCTTC	CASSLALGDRVNEQFF
TRBD1	15	TRBV28	-	TRBJ1-4	TGTGCCAGCAGTTCACCGGGACAGACTAATGAAAAACTGTTTTTT	CASSSPGQTNEKLFF
TRBD2	17	TRBV30	-	TRBJ2-2	TGTGCCTGGAACGCTGAACTAGCGCGCGCGAACACCGGGGAGCTGTTTTTT	CAWNAELARANTGELFF
TRBD1	15	TRBV7-2	-	TRBJ1-5	TGTGCCAGCAGTCTGAACAGGGGCCCCAATCAGCCCCAGCATTTT	CASSLNRGPNQPQHF
-	13	TRBV5-1	-	TRBJ1-6	TGCGCCAGCAGCCCGCCAGGGGCTTCACCCCTCCACTTT	CASSPPGASPLHF
-	15	TRBV28	-	TRBJ1-4	TGTGCCAGCAGTCTCCTGACAGGTTTTAATGAAAAACTGTTTTTT	CASSLLTGFNEKLFF
TRBD1	15	TRBV7-9	-	TRBJ1-2	TGTGCCAGCAGCTTGAGCGGGACAGATCTCTATGGCTACACCTTC	CASSLSGTDLYGYTF
-	16	TRBV6-1	-	TRBJ2-1	TGTGCCAGCAGTGAAGACCAGGGTAGGTCCTACAATGAGCAGTTCTTC	CASSEDQGRSYNEQFF
-	15	TRBV19	once	TRBJ1-5	TGTGCCAGTAGTATCTTTTTCAACAGTAATCAGCCCCAGCATTTT	CASSIFFNSNQPQHF
-	14	TRBV2	-	TRBJ1-6	TGTGCCAGCAGTGTAATGGACAGTAATTCACCCCTCCACTTT	CASSVMDSNSPLHF
-	16	TRBV11-3	-	TRBJ2-1	TGTGCCAGCAGCTTAGAGAGGACATTACTATACAATGAGCAGTTCTTC	CASSLERTLLYNEQFF
-	14	TRBV6-1	-	TRBJ2-3	TGTGCCAGCAGTGAAGGAAGAAGCACAGATACGCAGTATTTT	CASSEGRSTDTQYF
TRBD1	15	TRBV28	-	TRBJ1-5	TGTGCCAGCAGAAGGGGACAGGGATCTTTTGAGCCCCAGCATTTT	CASRRGQGSFEPQHF
-	16	TRBV6-2/TRBV6-3	-	TRBJ2-2	TGTGCCAGCACCCCGGGGGGCAGGGAGAACACCGGGGAGCTGTTTTTT	CASTPGGRENTGELFF
TRBD2	16	TRBV3-1/TRBV3-2	-	TRBJ2-7	TGTGCCAGCAGCGCTAGCGGGGGGGGCCGAGGTTACGAGCAGTACTTC	CASSASGGGRGYEQYF
-	16	TRBV28	-	TRBJ2-3	TGTGCCAGCAGTCGGACCAGTGTTTCAAACACAGATACGCAGTATTTT	CASSRTSVSNTDTQYF
TRBD1	13	TRBV7-7	-	TRBJ2-7	TGTGCCAGCAGCAAGGGACAGACCTACGAGCAGTACTTC	CASSKGQTYEQYF
-	10	TRBV30	-	TRBJ2-7	TGTGCCTGGAGTAACTACGAGCAGTACTTC	CAWSNYEQYF
TRBD1	14	TRBV29-1	-	TRBJ2-1	TGCAGCACACAACAGGGGTTAAGATACAATGAGCAGTTCTTC	CSTQQGLRYNEQFF
-	13	TRBV25-1	-	TRBJ1-1	TGTGCCAGCAGCTTCCCGGGGAGGACTGAAGCTTTCTTT	CASSFPGRTEAFF
-	12	TRBV6-1	-	TRBJ1-5	TGTGCCAGCAGTGACAGTAATCAGCCCCAGCATTTT	CASSDSNQPQHF
-	14	TRBV24-1	-	TRBJ1-2	TGTGCCACCAGTGACCCGACAGTTAACTATGGCTACACCTTC	CATSDPTVNYGYTF
-	17	TRBV18	-	TRBJ2-3	TGTGCCAGCTCACCCCTTCAACTTCAGCGGAGCACAGATACGCAGTATTTT	CASSPLQLQRSTDTQYF
-	17	TRBV19	-	TRBJ1-2	TGTGCCAGTAGTATGATTAATTTGGGGGCTATTAACTATGGCTACACCTTC	CASSMINLGAINYGYTF
-	13	TRBV9	-	TRBJ2-3	TGTGCCAGCAGCGTAGAAAATCCAGATACGCAGTATTTT	CASSVENPDTQYF
-	13	TRBV27	-	TRBJ2-7	TGTGCCAGCAGAAGCTCGGGCCCCTACGAGCAGTACTTC	CASRSSGPYEQYF
-	13	TRBV30	-	TRBJ1-5	TGTGCCTGGAGTGGGACAGACAATCAGCCCCAGCATTTT	CAWSGTDNQPQHF
-	16	TRBV18	-	TRBJ2-2	TGTGCCAGCTCACCACGACCGGCCGGGGAACCCGGGGAGCTGTTTTTT	CASSPRPAGEPGELFF
-	13	TRBV7-9	-	TRBJ1-1	TGTGCCAGCACCCGGACAGCGAACACTGAAGCTTTCTTT	CASTRTANTEAFF
-	14	TRBV9	-	TRBJ1-2	TGTGCCAGCAGCACAAAGACAGGACACTATGGCTACACCTTC	CASSTKTGHYGYTF
-	16	TRBV7-2	-	TRBJ2-1	TGTGCCAGCAGCCCGAGTCGGTTGCCAATTTACAATGAGCAGTTCTTC	CASSPSRLPIYNEQFF